One sample yielded the 5 T cell receptor beta chains listed below, sequenced in a study of control samples from healthy donors and cancer patients. TCRdb's table, derived via immunoSEQ multiplex PCR, lists solely in-frame clones and lacks some. The table has around 170,000 clones, around 90% seen once; the top ten hold 1.3% to 1.5%. Input material: blood. The receptors here all came from a man aged 30 to 39 in good health.

The chain recombines TRBV4-2 with TRBJ1-5; D may be TRBD1 (5 bases). With 0 bases removed from V and 6 bases from J, the gap between germline ends came to 12 bases. Germline lookup yields CDR1 LGHNA and CDR2 YNFKEQ. The CDR3 consists of 15 residues. The CDR3 loop reads CASSQDRDGFQPQHF. The CDR3 nucleotides read TGTGCCAGCAGCCAAGATAGGGACGGATTTCAGCCCCAGCATTTT.

This rearrangement joins TRBV28 to TRBJ1-1; tentatively, D is TRBD1 (6 bases). The germline V gene has CDR1 MDHEN and CDR2 SYDVKM. V was shortened by 4 bases and J by 2 bases, with 17 bases between the two germline ends. The CDR3 loop spans 16 amino acids. The CDR3 DNA reads TGTGCCAGCAGTTCCGGCCGGAGGGGGTACAACACTGAAGCTTTCTTT. Its translation: CASSSGRRGYNTEAFF. Looking up the rest from reference TRBV28 and TRBJ1-1 gives the full variable domain: DVKVTQSSRYLVKRTGEKVFLECVQDMDHENMFWYRQDPGLGLRLIYFSYDVKMKEKGDIPEGYSVSREKKERFSLILESASTNQTSMYLCASSSGRRGYNTEAFFGQGTRLTVV.

The chain is built from TRBV7-2 and TRBJ2-7; TRBD1 might be the D (6 bases). Germline assignment: CDR1 SGHTA and CDR2 FQGNSA. The CDR3 is 13 residues long. V lost 3 bases and J lost 3, with 9 bases in between. As DNA, the CDR3 is TGTGCCAGCAGCTTCTCGACAGGCTACGAGCAGTACTTC. This translates into CASSFSTGYEQYF.

Details on this clone: This sample also contains other DNA sequences that code for the same CDR3. The gene calls are TRBV4-2 and TRBJ1-4; 7 nucleotides match TRBD1. J gave up 3 bases and V 0 bases, and 4 bases lay outside the gene matches. This CDR3 region has 16 residues. Germline CDR1 reads LGHNA; CDR2 reads YNFKEQ. CDR3 residues: CASSQDVGQPNEKLFF. CDR3 nucleotides: TGTGCCAGCAGCCAAGACGTGGGACAGCCTAATGAAAAACTGTTTTTT.

The chain carries TRBV5-1 and TRBJ2-1, with TRBD2 matching 7 bases. The CDR3 is 17 amino acids. Per the germline V gene, CDR1 is SGHRS and CDR2 is YFSETQ. The V and J ends lost 3 bases and 0 bases, in that order; junction bases with no gene match: 9. The CDR3 sequence is CASSSSSTSYSYNEQFF. The CDR3 DNA sequence: TGCGCCAGCAGCTCCTCCTCGACTAGCTACTCCTACAATGAGCAGTTCTTC.